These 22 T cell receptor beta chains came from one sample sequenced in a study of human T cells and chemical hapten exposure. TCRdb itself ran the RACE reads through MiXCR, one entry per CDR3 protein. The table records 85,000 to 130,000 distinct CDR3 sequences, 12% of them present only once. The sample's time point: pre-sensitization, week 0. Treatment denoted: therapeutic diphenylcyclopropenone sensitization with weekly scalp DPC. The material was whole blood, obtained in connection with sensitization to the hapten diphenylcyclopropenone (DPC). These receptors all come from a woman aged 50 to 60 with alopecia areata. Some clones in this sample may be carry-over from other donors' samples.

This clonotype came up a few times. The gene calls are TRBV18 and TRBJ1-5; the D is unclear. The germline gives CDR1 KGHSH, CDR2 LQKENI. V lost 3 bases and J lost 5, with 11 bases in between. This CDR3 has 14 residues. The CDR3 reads CASSPLQDDQPQHF. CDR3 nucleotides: TGTGCCAGCTCACCTCTTCAAGATGATCAGCCCCAGCATTTT.

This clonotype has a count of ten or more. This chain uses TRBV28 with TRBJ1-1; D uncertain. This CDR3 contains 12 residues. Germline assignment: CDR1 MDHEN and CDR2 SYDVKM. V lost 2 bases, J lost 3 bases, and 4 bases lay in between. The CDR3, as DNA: TGTGCCAGCAGTTTAGGGTACACTGAAGCTTTCTTT. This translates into CASSLGYTEAFF.

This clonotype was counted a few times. This CDR3 is CSAPQQGAYQETQYF. DNA for the CDR3: TGCAGTGCTCCACAGCAGGGGGCCTACCAAGAGACCCAGTACTTC. The rearrangement uses TRBV20-1 and TRBJ2-5, with TRBD1 matching over 8 bases. The CDR3 runs to 15 residues. Per the germline V gene, CDR1 is DFQATT and CDR2 is SNEGSKA (reference sequence). The V and J ends lost 5 bases and 0 bases, in that order; junction bases with no gene match: 8.

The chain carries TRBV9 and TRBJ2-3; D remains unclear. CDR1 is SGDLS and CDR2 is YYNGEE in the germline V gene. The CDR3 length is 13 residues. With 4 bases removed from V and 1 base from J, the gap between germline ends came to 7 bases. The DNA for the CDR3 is TGTGCCAGCAGCTCCACAGGCACAGATACGCAGTATTTT. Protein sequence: CASSSTGTDTQYF. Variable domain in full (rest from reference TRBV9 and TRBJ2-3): DSGVTQTPKHLITATGQRVTLRCSPRSGDLSVYWYQQSLDQGLQFLIQYYNGEERAKGNILERFSAQQFPDLHSELNLSSLELGDSALYFCASSSTGTDTQYFGPGTRLTVL.

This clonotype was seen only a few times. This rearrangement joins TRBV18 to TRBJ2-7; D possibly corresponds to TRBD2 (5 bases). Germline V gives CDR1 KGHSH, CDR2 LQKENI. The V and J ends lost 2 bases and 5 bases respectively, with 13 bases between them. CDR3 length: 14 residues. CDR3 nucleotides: TGTGCCAGCTCACCAGAGGCGCCAGCGGACGAGCAGTACTTC. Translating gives CASSPEAPADEQYF.

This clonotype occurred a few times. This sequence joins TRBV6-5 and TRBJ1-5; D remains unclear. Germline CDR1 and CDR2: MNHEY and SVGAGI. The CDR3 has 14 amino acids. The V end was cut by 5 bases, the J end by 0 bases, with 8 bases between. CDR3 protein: CASSRSSSNQPQHF. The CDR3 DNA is TGTGCCAGCAGTCGGTCGTCTAGCAATCAGCCCCAGCATTTT.

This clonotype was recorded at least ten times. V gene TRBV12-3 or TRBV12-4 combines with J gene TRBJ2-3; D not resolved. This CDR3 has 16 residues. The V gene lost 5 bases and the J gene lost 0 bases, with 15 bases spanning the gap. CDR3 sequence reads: CASSQTLWPSTDTQYF. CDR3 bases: TGTGCCAGCAGTCAAACCCTCTGGCCCAGCACAGATACGCAGTATTTT.

CDR3 DNA: TGTGCCAGCAGCTCCCGACTCGACAGCAATCAGCCCCAGCATTTT. Protein sequence: CASSSRLDSNQPQHF. This chain uses TRBV7-9 with TRBJ1-5; the D is unclear. V was shortened by 4 bases and J by 1 base, with 11 bases between the two germline ends. This CDR3 region has 15 residues. The germline CDR1 and CDR2 sequences are SEHNR and FQNEAQ (reference sequence).

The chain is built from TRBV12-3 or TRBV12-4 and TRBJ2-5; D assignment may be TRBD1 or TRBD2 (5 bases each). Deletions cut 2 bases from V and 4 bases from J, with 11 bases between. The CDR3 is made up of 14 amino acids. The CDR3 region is CASSLLGAGETQYF. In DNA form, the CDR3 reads TGTGCCAGCAGTTTACTCGGGGCGGGAGAGACCCAGTACTTC.

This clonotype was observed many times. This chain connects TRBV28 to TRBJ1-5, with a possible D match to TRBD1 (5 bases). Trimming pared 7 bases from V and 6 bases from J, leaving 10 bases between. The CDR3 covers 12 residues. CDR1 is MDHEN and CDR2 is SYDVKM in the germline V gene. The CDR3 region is CASTEGIQPQHF. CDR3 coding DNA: TGTGCCAGCACCGAGGGGATTCAGCCCCAGCATTTT.

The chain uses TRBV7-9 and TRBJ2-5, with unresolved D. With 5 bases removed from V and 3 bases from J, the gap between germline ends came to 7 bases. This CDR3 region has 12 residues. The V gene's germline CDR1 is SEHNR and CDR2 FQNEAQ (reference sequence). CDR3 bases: TGTGCCAGCAGCGTGTCCGAAGAGACCCAGTACTTC. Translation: CASSVSEETQYF.

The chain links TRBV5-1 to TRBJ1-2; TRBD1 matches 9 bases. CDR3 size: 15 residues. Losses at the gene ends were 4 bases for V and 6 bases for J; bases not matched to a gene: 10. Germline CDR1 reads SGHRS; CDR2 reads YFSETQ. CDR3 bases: TGCGCCAGCAGCGGAACGGGACAGGGACATGATGGCTACACCTTC. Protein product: CASSGTGQGHDGYTF.

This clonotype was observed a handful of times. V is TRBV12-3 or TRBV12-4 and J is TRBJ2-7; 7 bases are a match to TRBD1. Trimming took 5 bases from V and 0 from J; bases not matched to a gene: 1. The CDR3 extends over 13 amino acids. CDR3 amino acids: CASSGTVSYEQYF. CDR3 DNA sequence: TGTGCCAGCAGTGGGACAGTCTCCTACGAGCAGTACTTC.

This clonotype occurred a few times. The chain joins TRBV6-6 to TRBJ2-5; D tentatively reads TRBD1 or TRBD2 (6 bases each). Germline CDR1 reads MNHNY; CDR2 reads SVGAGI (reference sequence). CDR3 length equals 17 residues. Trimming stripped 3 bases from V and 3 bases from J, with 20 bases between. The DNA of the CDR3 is TGTGCCAGCAGTTATGGGCGGGAACCCCCAGGGGAAGAGACCCAGTACTTC. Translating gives CASSYGREPPGEETQYF.

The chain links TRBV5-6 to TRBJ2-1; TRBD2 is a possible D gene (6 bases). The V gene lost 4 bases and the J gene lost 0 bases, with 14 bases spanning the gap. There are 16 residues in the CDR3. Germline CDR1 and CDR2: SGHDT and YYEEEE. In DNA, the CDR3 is TGTGCCAGCAGCCCGCGGGGAAGGGGCTCCTACAATGAGCAGTTCTTC. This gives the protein CASSPRGRGSYNEQFF.

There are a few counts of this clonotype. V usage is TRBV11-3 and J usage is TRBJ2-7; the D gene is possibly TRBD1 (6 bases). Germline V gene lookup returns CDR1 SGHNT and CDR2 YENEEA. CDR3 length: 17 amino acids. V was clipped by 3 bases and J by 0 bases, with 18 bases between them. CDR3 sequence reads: CASSFVVDRPDSYEQYF. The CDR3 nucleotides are TGTGCCAGCAGCTTCGTGGTCGACAGGCCCGACTCCTACGAGCAGTACTTC.

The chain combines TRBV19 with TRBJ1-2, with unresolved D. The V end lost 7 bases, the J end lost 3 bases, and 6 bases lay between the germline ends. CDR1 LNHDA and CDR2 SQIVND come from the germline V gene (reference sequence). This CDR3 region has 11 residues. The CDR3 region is CASKRDYGYTF. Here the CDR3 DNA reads TGTGCCAGTAAGAGGGACTATGGCTACACCTTC.

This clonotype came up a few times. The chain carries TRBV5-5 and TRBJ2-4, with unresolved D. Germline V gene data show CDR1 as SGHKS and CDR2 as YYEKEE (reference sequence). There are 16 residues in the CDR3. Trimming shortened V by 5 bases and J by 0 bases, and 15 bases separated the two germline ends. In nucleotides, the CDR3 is TGTGCCAGCAGTCCCGTGGGCACGCAAGCCAAAAACATTCAGTACTTC. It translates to CASSPVGTQAKNIQYF.

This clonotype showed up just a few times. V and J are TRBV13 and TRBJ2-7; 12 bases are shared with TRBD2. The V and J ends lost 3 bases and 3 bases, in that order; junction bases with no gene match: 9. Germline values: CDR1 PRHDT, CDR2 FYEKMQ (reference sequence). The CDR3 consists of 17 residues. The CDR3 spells CASSFQTSGGLLYEQYF. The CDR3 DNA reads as TGTGCCAGCAGCTTTCAGACTAGCGGGGGACTTCTCTACGAGCAGTACTTC.

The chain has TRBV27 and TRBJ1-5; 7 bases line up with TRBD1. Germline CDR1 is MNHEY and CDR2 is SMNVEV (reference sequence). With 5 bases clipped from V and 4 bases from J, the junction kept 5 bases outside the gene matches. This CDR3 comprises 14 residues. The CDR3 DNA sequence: TGTGCCAGCAGTATCGGGACAGATAATCAGCCCCAGCATTTT. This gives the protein CASSIGTDNQPQHF.

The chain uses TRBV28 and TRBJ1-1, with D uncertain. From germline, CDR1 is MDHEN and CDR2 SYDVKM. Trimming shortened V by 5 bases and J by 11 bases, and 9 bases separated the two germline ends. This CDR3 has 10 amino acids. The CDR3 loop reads CASSRTRAFF. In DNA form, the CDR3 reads TGTGCCAGCAGTCGAACCAGGGCTTTCTTT. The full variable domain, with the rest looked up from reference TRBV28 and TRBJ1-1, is DVKVTQSSRYLVKRTGEKVFLECVQDMDHENMFWYRQDPGLGLRLIYFSYDVKMKEKGDIPEGYSVSREKKERFSLILESASTNQTSMYLCASSRTRAFFGQGTRLTVV.

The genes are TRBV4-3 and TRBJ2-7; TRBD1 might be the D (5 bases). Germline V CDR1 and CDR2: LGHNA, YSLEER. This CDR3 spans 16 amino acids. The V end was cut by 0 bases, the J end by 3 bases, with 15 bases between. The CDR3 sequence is CASSQEWQGLGYEQYF. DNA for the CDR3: TGCGCCAGCAGCCAAGAGTGGCAGGGCCTGGGCTACGAGCAGTACTTC.